The sequence of this T cell receptor (beta chain) was determined in a study of human T cells and chemical hapten exposure. This sample's time point: patch test 3, about 24 weeks after DPC sensitization. Treatment meaning: therapeutic diphenylcyclopropenone sensitization with weekly scalp DPC. The library gave individual cDNA molecules unique molecular identifiers. TCRdb analysed the RACE reads with MiXCR anew, one entry per CDR3 protein. The table has just under 60,000 distinct CDR3 sequences, around 12% seen once. The CDR3 is 15 amino acids. Germline V gives CDR1 SGHRS, CDR2 YFSETQ. V was clipped by 4 bases and J by 5 bases, with 18 bases between them.

Source: whole blood, taken in connection with sensitization to the hapten diphenylcyclopropenone (DPC). The TCR originated in a man aged 25-45 years with alopecia areata. Some clones in this sample may be carry-over from other donors' samples. This sequence joins TRBV5-1 and TRBJ2-5; D possibly matches TRBD1 or TRBD2 (5 bases each). The CDR3 nucleotides are TGCGCCAGCAGCCCGTGGGACGGATCCAAGGAGACCCAGTACTTC. Translating it yields CASSPWDGSKETQYF.